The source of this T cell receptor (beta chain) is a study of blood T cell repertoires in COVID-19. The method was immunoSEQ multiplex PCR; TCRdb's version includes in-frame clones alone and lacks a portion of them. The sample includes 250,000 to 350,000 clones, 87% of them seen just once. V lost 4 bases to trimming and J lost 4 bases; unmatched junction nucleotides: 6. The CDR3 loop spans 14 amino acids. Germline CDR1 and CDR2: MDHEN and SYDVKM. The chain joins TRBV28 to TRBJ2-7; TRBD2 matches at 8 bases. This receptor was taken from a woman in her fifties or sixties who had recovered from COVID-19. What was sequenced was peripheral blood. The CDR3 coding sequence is TGTGCCAGCAGTTACTCGAGCGGGGGTTACGAGCAGTACTTC. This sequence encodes CASSYSSGGYEQYF.